This T cell receptor (beta chain) comes out of a study of blood T cell repertoires in COVID-19. Study as a whole: The analysed material was cDNA or gDNA that came from T cells, B-cell-depleted T cells, or PBMCs.

Clones were sequenced by immunoSEQ multiplex PCR, and TCRdb holds only the in-frame ones, with some missing. Of approximately 68,000 clones detected, about 81% appear once; the ten largest clones hold approximately 19%. The CDR3 length is 14 residues. Germline lookup yields CDR1 SGHKS and CDR2 YYEKEE (reference sequence). Deletions cut 2 bases from V and 3 bases from J, with 10 bases between. The chain couples TRBV5-5 to TRBJ2-3, with D perhaps TRBD1 (6 bases). The sequencing sample was made of peripheral blood. This TCR was recovered from a human donor in a cohort sampled during active COVID-19. CDR3 protein: CASSLETGTDTQYF. The DNA for the CDR3 is TGTGCCAGCAGCTTAGAGACAGGTACAGATACGCAGTATTTT.